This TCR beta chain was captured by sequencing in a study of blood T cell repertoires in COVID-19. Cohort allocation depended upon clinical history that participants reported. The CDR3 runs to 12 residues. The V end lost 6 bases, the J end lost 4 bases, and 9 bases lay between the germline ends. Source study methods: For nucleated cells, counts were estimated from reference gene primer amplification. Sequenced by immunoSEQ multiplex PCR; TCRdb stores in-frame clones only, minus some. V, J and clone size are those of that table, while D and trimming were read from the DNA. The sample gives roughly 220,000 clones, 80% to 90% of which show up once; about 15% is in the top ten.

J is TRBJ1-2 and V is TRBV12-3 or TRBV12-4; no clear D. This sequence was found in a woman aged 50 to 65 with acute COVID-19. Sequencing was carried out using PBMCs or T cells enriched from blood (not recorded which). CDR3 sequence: CASSRAVYGYTF. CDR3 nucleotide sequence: TGTGCCAGCAGCCGTGCGGTCTATGGCTACACCTTC.